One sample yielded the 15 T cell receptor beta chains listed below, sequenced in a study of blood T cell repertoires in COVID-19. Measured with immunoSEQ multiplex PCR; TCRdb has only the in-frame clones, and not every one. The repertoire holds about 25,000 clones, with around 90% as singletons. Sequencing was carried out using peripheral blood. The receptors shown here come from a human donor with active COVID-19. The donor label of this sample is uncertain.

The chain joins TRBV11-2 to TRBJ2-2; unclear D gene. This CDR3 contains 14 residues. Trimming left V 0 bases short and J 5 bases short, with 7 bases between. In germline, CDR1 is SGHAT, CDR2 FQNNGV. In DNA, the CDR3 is TGTGCCAGCAGCTTAGATAGGAGTACCGGGGAGCTGTTTTTT. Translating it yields CASSLDRSTGELFF.

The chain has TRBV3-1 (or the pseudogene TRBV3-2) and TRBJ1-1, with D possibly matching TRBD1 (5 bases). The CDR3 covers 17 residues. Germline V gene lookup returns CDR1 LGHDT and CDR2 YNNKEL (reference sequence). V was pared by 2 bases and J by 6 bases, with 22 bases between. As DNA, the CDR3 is TGTGCCAGCAGCCAATCGGCAGGGCGACTAGGGCATGCTGAAGCTTTCTTT. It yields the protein CASSQSAGRLGHAEAFF.

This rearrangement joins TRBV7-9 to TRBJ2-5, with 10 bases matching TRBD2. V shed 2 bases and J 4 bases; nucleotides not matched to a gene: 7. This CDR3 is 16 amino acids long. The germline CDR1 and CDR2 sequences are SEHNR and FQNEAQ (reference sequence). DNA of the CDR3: TGTGCCAGCAGCTTATCACTAGCGGGATTGGCAGAGACCCAGTACTTC. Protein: CASSLSLAGLAETQYF.

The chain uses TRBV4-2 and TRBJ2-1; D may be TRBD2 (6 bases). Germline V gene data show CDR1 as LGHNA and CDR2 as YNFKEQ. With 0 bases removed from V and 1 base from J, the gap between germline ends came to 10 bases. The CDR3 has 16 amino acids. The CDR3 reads CASSQDLGGSYNEQFF. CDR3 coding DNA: TGTGCCAGCAGCCAAGACCTCGGGGGATCCTACAATGAGCAGTTCTTC.

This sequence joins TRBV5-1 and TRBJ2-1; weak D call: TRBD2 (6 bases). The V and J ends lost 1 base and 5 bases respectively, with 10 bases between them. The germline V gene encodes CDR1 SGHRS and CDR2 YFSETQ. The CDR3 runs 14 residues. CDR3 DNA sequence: TGCGCCAGCAGCTTGACTAGCCTCCACAATGAGCAGTTCTTC. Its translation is CASSLTSLHNEQFF.

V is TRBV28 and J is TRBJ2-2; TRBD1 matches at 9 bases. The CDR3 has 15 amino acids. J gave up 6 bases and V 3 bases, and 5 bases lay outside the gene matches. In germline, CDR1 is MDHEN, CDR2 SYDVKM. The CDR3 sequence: CASSFRDRVSGELFF. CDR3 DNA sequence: TGTGCCAGCAGTTTTCGGGACAGGGTTTCCGGGGAGCTGTTTTTT.

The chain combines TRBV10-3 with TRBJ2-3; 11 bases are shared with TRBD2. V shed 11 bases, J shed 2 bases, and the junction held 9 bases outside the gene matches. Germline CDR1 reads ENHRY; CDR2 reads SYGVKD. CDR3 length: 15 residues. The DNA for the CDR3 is TGTGCCGCGCGACTAGCGGGACAGCCCACAGATACGCAGTATTTT. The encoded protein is CAARLAGQPTDTQYF.

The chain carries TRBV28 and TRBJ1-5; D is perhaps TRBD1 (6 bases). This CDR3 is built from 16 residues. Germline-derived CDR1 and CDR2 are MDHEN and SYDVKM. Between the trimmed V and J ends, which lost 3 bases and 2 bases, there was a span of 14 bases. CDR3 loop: CASSFGGGPGNQPQHF. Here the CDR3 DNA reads TGTGCCAGCAGTTTCGGCGGGGGGCCTGGCAATCAGCCCCAGCATTTT.

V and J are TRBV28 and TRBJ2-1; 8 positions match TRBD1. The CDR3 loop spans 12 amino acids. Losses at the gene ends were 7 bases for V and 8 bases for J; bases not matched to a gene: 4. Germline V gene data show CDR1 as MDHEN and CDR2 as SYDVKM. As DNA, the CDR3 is TGTGCCAGCAAACAGGGGGTTTATGAGCAGTTCTTC. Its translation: CASKQGVYEQFF.

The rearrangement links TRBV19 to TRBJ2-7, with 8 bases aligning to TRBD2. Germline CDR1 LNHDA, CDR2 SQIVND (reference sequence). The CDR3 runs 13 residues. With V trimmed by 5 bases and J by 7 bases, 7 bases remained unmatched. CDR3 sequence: CASSSGGTREQYF. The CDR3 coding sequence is TGTGCCAGTAGTTCTGGAGGGACTAGAGAGCAGTACTTC.

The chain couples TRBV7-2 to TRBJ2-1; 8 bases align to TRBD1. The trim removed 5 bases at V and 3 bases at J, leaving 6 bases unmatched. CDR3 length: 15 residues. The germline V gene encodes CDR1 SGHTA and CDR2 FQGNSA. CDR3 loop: CASSPEGQDYNEQFF. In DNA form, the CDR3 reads TGTGCCAGCAGCCCAGAGGGACAGGACTACAATGAGCAGTTCTTC.

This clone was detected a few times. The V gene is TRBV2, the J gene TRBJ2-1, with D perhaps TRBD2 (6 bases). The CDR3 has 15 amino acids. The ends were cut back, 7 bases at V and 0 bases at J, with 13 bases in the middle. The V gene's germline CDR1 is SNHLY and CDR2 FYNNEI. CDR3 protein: CASKTVGGSYNEQFF. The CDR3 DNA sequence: TGTGCCAGCAAGACGGTGGGAGGCTCCTACAATGAGCAGTTCTTC.

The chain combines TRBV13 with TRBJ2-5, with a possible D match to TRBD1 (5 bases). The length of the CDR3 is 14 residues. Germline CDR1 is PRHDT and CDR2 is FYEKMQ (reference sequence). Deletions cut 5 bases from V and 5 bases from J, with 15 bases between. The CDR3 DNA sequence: TGTGCCAGCAGCCCACGTAGGGGATTGGAGACCCAGTACTTC. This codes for CASSPRRGLETQYF.

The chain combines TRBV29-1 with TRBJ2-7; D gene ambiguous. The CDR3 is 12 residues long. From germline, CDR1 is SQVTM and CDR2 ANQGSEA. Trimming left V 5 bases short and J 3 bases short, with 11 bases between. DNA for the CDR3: TGCAGCGTTCTCCGCGCGGACTACGAGCAGTACTTC. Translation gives CSVLRADYEQYF.

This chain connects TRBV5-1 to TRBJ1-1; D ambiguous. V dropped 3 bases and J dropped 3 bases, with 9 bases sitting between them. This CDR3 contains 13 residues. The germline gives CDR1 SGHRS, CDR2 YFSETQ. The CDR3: CASSYGHDTEAFF. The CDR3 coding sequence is TGCGCCAGCAGCTACGGTCATGACACTGAAGCTTTCTTT.